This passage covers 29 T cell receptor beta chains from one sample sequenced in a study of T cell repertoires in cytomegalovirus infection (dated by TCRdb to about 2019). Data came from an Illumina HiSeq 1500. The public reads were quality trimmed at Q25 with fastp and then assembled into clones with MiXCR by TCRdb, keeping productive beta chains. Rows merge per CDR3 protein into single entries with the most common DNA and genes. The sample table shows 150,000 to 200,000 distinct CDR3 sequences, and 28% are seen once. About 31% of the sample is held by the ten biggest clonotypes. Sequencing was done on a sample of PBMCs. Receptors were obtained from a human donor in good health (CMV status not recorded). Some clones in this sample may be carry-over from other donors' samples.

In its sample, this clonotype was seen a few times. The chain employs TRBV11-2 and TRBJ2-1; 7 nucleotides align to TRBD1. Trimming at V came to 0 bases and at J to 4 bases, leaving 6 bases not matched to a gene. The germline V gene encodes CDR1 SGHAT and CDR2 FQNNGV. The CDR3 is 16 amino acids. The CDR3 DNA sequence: TGTGCCAGCAGCTTAGAACGCCGGGACAGTTACAATGAGCAGTTCTTC. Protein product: CASSLERRDSYNEQFF.

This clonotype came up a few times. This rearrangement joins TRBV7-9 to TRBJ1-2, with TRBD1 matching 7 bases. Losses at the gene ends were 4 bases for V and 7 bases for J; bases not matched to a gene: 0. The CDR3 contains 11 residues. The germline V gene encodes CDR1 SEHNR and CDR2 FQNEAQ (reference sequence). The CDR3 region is CASSWTGGYTF. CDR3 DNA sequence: TGTGCCAGCAGCTGGACAGGTGGCTACACCTTC.

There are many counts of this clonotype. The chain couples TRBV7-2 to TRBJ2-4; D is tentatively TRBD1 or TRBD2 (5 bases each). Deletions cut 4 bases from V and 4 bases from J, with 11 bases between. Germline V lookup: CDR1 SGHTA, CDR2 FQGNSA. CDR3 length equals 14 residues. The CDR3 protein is CASSSLGGKNIQYF. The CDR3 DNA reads TGTGCCAGCAGCTCGCTTGGGGGAAAAAACATTCAGTACTTC.

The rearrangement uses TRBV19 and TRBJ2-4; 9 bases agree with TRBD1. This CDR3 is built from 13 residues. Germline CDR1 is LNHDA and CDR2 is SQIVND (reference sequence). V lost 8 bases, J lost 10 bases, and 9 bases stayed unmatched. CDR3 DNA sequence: TGTGCCAGTTCGAGGACAGGGGAATATATTCAGTACTTC. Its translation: CASSRTGEYIQYF.

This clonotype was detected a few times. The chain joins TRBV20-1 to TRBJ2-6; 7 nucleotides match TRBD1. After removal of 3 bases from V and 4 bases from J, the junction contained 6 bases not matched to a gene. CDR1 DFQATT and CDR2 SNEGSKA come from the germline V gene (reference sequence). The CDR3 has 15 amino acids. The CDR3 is CSASYRQGGANVLTF. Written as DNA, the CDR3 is TGCAGTGCTAGTTACCGACAGGGAGGGGCCAACGTCCTGACTTTC.

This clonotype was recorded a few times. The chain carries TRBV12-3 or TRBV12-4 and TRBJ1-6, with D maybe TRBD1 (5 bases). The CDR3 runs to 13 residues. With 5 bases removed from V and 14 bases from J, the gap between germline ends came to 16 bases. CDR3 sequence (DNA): TGTGCCAGCAGTGGGACCCGTCCCGGAGCCCTCCACTTT. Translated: CASSGTRPGALHF.

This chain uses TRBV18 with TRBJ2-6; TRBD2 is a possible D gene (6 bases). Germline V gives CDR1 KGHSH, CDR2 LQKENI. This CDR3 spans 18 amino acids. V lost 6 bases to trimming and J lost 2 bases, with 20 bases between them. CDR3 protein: CASSLMGPRRAGANVLTF. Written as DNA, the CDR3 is TGTGCCAGCTCCCTAATGGGCCCTCGGAGGGCTGGGGCCAACGTCCTGACTTTC. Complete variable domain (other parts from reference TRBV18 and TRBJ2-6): NAGVMQNPRHLVRRRGQEARLRCSPMKGHSHVYWYRQLPEEGLKFMVYLQKENIIDESGMPKERFSAEFPKEGPSILRIQQVVRGDSAAYFCASSLMGPRRAGANVLTFGAGSRLTVL.

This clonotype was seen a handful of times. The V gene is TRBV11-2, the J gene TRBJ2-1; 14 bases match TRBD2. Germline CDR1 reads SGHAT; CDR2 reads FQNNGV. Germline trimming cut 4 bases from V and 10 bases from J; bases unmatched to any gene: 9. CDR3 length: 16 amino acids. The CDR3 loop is CASSSRGLAGAGEQFF. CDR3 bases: TGTGCCAGCAGCTCGAGGGGACTAGCGGGGGCCGGGGAGCAGTTCTTC.

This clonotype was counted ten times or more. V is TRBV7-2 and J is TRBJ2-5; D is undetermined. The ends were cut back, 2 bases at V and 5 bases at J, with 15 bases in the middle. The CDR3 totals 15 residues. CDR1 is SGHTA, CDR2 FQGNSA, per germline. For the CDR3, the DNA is TGTGCCAGCAGCTTATTCGACCTAACTGTGGAGACCCAGTACTTC. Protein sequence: CASSLFDLTVETQYF. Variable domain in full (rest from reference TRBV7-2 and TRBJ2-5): GAGVSQSPSNKVTEKGKDVELRCDPISGHTALYWYRQSLGQGLEFLIYFQGNSAPDKSGLPSDRFSAERTGGSVSTLTIQRTQQEDSAVYLCASSLFDLTVETQYFGPGTRLLVL.

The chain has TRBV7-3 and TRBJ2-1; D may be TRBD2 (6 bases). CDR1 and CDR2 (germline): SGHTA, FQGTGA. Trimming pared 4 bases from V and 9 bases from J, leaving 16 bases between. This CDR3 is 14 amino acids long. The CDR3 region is CASSSGLSPREQFF. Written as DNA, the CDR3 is TGTGCCAGCAGCTCGGGACTCTCGCCCCGTGAGCAGTTCTTC.

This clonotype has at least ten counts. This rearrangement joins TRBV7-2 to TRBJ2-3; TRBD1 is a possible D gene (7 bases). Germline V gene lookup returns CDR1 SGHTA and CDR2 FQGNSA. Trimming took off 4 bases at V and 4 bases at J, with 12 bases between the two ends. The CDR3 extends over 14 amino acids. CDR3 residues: CASSSRGTADTQYF. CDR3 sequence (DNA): TGTGCCAGCAGCTCCCGGGGGACAGCAGATACGCAGTATTTT. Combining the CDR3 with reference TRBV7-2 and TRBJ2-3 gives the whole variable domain GAGVSQSPSNKVTEKGKDVELRCDPISGHTALYWYRQSLGQGLEFLIYFQGNSAPDKSGLPSDRFSAERTGGSVSTLTIQRTQQEDSAVYLCASSSRGTADTQYFGPGTRLTVL.

The CDR3: CASAPGGTGGPYEQYF. DNA for the CDR3: TGTGCCAGCGCACCAGGAGGGACAGGGGGTCCCTACGAGCAGTACTTC. V and J are TRBV27 and TRBJ2-7; TRBD1 matches 11 bases. This CDR3 region has 16 residues. In germline, CDR1 is MNHEY, CDR2 SMNVEV (reference sequence). V was pared by 8 bases and J by 2 bases, with 11 bases of the junction left unmatched.

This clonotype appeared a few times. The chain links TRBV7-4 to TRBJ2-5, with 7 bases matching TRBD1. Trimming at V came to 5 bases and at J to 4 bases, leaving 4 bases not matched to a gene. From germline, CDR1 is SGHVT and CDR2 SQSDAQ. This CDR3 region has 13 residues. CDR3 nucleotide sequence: TGTGCCAGCAGCAGTACAGGGGTAGAGACCCAGTACTTC. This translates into CASSSTGVETQYF.

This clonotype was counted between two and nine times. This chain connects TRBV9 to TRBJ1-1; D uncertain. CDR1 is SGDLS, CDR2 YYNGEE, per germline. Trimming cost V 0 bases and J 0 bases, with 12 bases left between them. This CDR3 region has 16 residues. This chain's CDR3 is CASSVEGGLMNTEAFF. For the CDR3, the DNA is TGTGCCAGCAGCGTAGAGGGAGGCCTAATGAACACTGAAGCTTTCTTT.

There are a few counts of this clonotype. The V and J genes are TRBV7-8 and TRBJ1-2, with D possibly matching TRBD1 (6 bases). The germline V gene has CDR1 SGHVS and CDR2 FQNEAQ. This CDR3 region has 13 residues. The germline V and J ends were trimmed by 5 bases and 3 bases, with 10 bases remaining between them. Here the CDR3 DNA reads TGTGCCAGCAGCCCCAGGGGCGACTATGGCTACACCTTC. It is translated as CASSPRGDYGYTF.

The CDR3 DNA sequence: TGTGCCAGCAGCTTAGGGACAGGGCGCTACAATGAGCAGTTCTTC. Its protein product is CASSLGTGRYNEQFF. The rearrangement joins TRBV7-6 to TRBJ2-1; 8 positions match TRBD1. V shed 1 base, J shed 3 bases, and the junction held 2 bases outside the gene matches. Germline V gene sequence: CDR1 SGHVS, CDR2 FNYEAQ. The CDR3 is 15 residues long.

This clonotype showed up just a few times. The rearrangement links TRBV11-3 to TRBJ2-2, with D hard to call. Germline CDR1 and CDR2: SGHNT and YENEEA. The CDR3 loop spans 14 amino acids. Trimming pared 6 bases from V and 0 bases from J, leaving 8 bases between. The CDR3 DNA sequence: TGTGCCAGCAGGGGGTCCTCGAACACCGGGGAGCTGTTTTTT. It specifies CASRGSSNTGELFF. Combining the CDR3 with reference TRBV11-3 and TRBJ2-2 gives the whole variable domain EAGVVQSPRYKIIEKKQPVAFWCNPISGHNTLYWYLQNLGQGPELLIRYENEEAVDDSQLPKDRFSAERLKGVDSTLKIQPAELGDSAVYLCASRGSSNTGELFFGEGSRLTVL.

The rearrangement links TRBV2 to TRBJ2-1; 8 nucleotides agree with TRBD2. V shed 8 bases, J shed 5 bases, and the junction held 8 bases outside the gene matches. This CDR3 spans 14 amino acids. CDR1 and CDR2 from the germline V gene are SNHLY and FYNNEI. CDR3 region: CASGISGRNNEQFF. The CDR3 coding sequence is TGTGCCAGCGGGATCAGCGGGAGAAACAATGAGCAGTTCTTC. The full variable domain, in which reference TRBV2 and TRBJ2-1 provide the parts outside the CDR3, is EPEVTQTPSHQVTQMGQEVILRCVPISNHLYFYWYRQILGQKVEFLVSFYNNEISEKSEIFDDQFSVERPDGSNFTLKIRSTKLEDSAMYFCASGISGRNNEQFFGPGTRLTVL.

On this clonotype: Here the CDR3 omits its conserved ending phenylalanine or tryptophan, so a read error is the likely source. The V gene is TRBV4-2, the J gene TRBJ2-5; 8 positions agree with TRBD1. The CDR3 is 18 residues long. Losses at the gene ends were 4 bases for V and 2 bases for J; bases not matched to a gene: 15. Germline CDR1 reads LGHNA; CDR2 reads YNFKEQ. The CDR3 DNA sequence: TGTGCCAGCAGCCGGCAGAGGACCGGGACAGGTATTCAAGAGACCCAGTACTAC. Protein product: CASSRQRTGTGIQETQYY.

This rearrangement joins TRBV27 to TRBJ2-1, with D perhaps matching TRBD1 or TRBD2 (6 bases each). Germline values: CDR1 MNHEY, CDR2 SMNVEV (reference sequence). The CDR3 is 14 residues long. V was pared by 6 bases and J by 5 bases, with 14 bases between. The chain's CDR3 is CASSPHRGDNEQFF. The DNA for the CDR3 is TGTGCCAGCAGCCCACATAGGGGGGACAATGAGCAGTTCTTC.

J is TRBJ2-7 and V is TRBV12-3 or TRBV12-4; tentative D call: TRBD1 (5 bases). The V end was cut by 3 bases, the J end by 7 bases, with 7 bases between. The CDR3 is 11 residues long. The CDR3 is CASSFQGEQYF. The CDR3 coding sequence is TGTGCCAGCAGTTTCCAGGGAGAGCAGTACTTC.

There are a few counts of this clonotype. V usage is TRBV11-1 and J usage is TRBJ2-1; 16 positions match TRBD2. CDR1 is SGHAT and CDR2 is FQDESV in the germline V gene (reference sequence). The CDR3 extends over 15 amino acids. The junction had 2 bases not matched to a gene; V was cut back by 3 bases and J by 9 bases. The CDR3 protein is CASSLGLAGGGEQFF. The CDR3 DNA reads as TGTGCCAGCAGCTTGGGACTAGCGGGGGGGGGTGAGCAGTTCTTC.

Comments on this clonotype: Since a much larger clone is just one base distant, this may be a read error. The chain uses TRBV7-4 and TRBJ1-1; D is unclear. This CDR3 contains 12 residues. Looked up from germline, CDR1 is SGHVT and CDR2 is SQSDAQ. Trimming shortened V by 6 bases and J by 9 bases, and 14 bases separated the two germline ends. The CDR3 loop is CASSESGTQAFF. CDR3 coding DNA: TGTGCCAGCAGTGAGTCGGGTACTCAAGCTTTCTTT.

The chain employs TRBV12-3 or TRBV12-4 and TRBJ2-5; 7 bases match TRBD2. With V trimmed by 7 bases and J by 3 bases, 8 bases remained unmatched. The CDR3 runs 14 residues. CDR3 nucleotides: TGTGCCAGCACCCTAGGGCTAGCGGAAGAGACCCAGTACTTC. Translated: CASTLGLAEETQYF.

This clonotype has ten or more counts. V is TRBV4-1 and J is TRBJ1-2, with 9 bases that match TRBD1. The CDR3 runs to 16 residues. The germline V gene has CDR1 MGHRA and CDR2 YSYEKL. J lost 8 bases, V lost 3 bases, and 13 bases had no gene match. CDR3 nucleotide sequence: TGCGCCAGCAGCCAGGGAGCGGGACAGGGCCGGAGGGGCTACACCTTC. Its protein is CASSQGAGQGRRGYTF.

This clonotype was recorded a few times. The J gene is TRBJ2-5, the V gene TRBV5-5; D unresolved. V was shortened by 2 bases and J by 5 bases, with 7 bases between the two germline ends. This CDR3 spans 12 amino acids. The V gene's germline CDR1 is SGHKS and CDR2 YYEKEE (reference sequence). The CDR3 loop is CASSLRIETQYF. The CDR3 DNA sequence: TGTGCCAGCAGCTTAAGAATCGAGACCCAGTACTTC.

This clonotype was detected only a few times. CDR3 loop: CASSLDKMRVYEQYF. CDR3 in DNA: TGTGCCAGCAGCTTAGATAAAATGAGGGTCTACGAGCAGTACTTC. The J gene is TRBJ2-7, the V gene TRBV11-2; D may be TRBD2 (5 bases). The CDR3 runs to 15 residues. Trimming shortened V by 0 bases and J by 3 bases, and 12 bases separated the two germline ends. In germline, CDR1 is SGHAT, CDR2 FQNNGV.

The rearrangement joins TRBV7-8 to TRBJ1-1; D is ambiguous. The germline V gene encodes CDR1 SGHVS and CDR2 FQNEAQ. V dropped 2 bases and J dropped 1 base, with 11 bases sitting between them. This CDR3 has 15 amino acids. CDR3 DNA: TGTGCCAGCAGCTTATCACTTCCCCGGAACACTGAAGCTTTCTTT. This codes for CASSLSLPRNTEAFF. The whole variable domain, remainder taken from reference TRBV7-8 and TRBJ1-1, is GAGVSQSPRYKVAKRGQDVALRCDPISGHVSLFWYQQALGQGPEFLTYFQNEAQLDKSGLPSDRFFAERPEGSVSTLKIQRTQQEDSAVYLCASSLSLPRNTEAFFGQGTRLTVV.

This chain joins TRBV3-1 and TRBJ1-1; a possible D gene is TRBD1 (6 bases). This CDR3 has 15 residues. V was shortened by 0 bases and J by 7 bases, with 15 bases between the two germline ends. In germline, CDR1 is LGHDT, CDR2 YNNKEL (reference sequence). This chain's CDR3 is CASSQDPGGLGEAFF. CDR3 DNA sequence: TGTGCCAGCAGCCAAGACCCGGGGGGGCTGGGTGAAGCTTTCTTT. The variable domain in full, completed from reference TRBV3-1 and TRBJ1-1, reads DTAVSQTPKYLVTQMGNDKSIKCEQNLGHDTMYWYKQDSKKFLKIMFSYNNKELIINETVPNRFSPKSPDKAHLNLHINSLELGDSAVYFCASSQDPGGLGEAFFGQGTRLTVV.